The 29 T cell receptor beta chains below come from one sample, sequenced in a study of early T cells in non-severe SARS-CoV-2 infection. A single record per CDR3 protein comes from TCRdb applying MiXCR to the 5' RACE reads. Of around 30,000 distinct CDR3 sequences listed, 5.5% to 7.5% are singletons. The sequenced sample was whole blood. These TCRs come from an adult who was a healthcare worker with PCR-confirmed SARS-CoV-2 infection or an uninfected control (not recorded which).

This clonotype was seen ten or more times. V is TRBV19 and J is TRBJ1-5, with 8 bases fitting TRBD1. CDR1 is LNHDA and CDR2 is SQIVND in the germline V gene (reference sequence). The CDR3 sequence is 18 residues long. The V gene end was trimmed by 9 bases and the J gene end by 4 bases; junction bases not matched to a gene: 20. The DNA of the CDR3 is TGTGCCAGCTCCATGGGCAGGGGGCGCGGTGGGGCAAATCAGCCCCAGCATTTT. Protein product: CASSMGRGRGGANQPQHF.

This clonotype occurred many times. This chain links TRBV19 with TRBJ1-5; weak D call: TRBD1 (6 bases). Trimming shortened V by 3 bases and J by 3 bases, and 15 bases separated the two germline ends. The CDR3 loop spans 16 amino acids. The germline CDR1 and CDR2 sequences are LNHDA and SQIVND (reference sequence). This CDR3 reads CASSIYGGPVNQPQHF. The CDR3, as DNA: TGTGCCAGTAGTATTTACGGGGGGCCTGTCAATCAGCCCCAGCATTTT.

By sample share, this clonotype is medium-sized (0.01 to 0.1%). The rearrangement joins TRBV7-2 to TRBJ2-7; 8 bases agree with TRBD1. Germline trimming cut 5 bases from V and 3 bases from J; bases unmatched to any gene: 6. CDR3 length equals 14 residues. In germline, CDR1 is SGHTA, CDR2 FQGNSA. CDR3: CASSPFTGGYEQYF. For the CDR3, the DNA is TGTGCCAGCAGCCCCTTCACAGGGGGCTACGAGCAGTACTTC.

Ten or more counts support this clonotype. The CDR3 nucleotides are TGCGCCAGCACGATCCAAGGGGGCGGCCAAGAGACCCAGTACTTC. Protein: CASTIQGGGQETQYF. The chain carries TRBV5-1 and TRBJ2-5; 7 positions match TRBD1. The CDR3 consists of 15 residues. After removal of 6 bases from V and 1 base from J, the junction contained 9 bases not matched to a gene. The V gene's germline CDR1 is SGHRS and CDR2 YFSETQ.

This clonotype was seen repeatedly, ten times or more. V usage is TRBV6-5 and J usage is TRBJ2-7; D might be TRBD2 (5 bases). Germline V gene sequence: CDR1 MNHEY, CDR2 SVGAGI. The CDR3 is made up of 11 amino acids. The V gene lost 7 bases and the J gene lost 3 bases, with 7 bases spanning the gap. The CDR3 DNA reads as TGTGCCAGCAAGAGGGACTACGAGCAGTACTTC. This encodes CASKRDYEQYF.

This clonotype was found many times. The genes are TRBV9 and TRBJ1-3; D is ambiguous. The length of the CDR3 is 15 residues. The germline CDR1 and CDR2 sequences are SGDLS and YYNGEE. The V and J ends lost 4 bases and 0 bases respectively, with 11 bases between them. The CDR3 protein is CASSPGASSGNTIYF. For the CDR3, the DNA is TGTGCCAGCAGCCCCGGCGCCTCCTCTGGAAACACCATATATTTT.

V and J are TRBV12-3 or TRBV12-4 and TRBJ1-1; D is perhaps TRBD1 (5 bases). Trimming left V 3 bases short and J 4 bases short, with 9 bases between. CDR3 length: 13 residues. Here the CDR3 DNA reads TGTGCCAGCAGTTTTTGGGGGGGCACTGAAGCTTTCTTT. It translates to CASSFWGGTEAFF.

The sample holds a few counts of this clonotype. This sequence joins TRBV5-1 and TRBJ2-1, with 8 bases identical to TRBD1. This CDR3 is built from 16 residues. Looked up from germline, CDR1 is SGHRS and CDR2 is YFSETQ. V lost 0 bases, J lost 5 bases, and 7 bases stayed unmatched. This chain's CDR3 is CASSLVGRGPNNEQFF. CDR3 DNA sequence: TGCGCCAGCAGCTTGGTAGGCAGGGGGCCAAACAATGAGCAGTTCTTC.

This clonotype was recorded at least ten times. CDR3 region: CASSLRTDTQYF. The CDR3 DNA follows: TGTGCCAGCAGCTTGAGAACGGATACGCAGTATTTT. The genes are TRBV7-9 and TRBJ2-3; D gene uncertain. The germline gives CDR1 SEHNR, CDR2 FQNEAQ (reference sequence). V gave up 3 bases and J gave up 6 bases, with 7 bases separating them. The CDR3 runs 12 residues. The whole variable domain, filled in from reference TRBV7-9 and TRBJ2-3, reads DTGVSQNPRHKITKRGQNVTFRCDPISEHNRLYWYRQTLGQGPEFLTYFQNEAQLEKSRLLSDRFSAERPKGSFSTLEIQRTEQGDSAMYLCASSLRTDTQYFGPGTRLTVL.

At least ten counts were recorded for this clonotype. The CDR3 sequence is CSSPWRRGTGELFF. The CDR3 DNA is TGCAGTTCCCCCTGGAGGAGGGGCACCGGGGAGCTGTTTTTT. The chain links TRBV20-1 to TRBJ2-2; TRBD2 might be the D (6 bases). CDR1 and CDR2 from the germline V gene are DFQATT and SNEGSKA (reference sequence). Trimming shortened V by 8 bases and J by 4 bases, and 17 bases separated the two germline ends. This CDR3 is built from 14 residues.

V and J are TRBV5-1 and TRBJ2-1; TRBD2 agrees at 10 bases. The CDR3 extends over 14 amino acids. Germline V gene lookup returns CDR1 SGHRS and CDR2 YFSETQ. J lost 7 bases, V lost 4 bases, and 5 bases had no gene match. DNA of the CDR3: TGCGCCAGCAGCGCCGGGACTAGCGCTAATGAGCAGTTCTTC. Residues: CASSAGTSANEQFF.

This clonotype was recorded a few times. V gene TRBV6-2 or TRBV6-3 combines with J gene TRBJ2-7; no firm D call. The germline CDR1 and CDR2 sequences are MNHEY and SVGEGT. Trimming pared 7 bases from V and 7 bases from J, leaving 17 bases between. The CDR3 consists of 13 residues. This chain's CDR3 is CASTETPRREQYF. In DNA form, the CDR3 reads TGTGCCAGCACTGAGACACCCCGCCGTGAGCAGTACTTC.

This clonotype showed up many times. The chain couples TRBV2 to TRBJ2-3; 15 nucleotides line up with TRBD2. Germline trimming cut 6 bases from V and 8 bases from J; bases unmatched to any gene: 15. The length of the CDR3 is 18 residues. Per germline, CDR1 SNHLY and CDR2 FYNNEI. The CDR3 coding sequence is TGTGCCAGCAGGGCTGGGACTAGCGGGGGGCTTCGCTGGGGTACGCAGTATTTT. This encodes CASRAGTSGGLRWGTQYF.

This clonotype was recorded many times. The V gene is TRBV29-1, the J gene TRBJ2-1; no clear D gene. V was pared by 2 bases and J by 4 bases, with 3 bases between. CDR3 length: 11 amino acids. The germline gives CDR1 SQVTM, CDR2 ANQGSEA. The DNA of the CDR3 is TGCAGCGTTGAACGTTACAATGAGCAGTTCTTC. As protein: CSVERYNEQFF.

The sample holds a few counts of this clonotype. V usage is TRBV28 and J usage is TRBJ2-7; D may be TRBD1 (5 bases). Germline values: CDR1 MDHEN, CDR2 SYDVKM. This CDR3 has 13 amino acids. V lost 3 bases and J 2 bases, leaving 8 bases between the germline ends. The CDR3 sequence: CASSFRVTYEQYF. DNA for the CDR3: TGTGCCAGCAGTTTCAGGGTAACCTACGAGCAGTACTTC.

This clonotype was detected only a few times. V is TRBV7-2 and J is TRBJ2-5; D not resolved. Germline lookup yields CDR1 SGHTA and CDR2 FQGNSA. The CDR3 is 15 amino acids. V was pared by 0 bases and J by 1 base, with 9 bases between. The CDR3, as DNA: TGTGCCAGCAGCTTAGCGGTGGAGCGCCAAGAGACCCAGTACTTC. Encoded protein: CASSLAVERQETQYF.

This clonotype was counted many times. The CDR3 is CASSLSATRGTGANVLTF. The CDR3 nucleotides are TGTGCCAGCAGTTTATCCGCAACCAGGGGAACTGGGGCCAACGTCCTGACTTTC. The rearrangement uses TRBV27 and TRBJ2-6; D possibly corresponds to TRBD1 (6 bases). Looked up from germline, CDR1 is MNHEY and CDR2 is SMNVEV (reference sequence). Trimming took off 0 bases at V and 2 bases at J, with 14 bases between the two ends. This CDR3 region has 18 residues. Using reference TRBV27 and TRBJ2-6 for the parts outside the CDR3, the full variable domain is EAQVTQNPRYLITVTGKKLTVTCSQNMNHEYMSWYRQDPGLGLRQIYYSMNVEVTDKGDVPEGYKVSRKEKRNFPLILESPSPNQTSLYFCASSLSATRGTGANVLTFGAGSRLTVL.

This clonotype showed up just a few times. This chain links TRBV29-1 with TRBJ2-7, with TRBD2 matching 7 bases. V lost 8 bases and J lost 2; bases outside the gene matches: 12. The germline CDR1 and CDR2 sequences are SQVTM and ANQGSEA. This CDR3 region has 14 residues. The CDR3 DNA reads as TGCAGCCTTGGGGGAGCGGGAACTACCTACGAGCAGTACTTC. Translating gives CSLGGAGTTYEQYF.

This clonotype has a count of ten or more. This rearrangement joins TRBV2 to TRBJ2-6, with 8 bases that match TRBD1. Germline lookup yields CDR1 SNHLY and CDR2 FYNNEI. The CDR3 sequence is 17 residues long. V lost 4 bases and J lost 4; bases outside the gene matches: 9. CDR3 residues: CASSGDWTGTGANVLTF. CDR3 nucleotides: TGTGCCAGCAGTGGAGACTGGACAGGGACCGGGGCCAACGTCCTGACTTTC. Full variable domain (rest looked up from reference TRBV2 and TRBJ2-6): EPEVTQTPSHQVTQMGQEVILRCVPISNHLYFYWYRQILGQKVEFLVSFYNNEISEKSEIFDDQFSVERPDGSNFTLKIRSTKLEDSAMYFCASSGDWTGTGANVLTFGAGSRLTVL.

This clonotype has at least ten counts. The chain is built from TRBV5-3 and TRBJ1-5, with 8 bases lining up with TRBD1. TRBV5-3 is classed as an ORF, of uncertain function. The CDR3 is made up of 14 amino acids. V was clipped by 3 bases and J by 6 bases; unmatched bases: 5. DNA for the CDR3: TGTGCCAGAAGCTATGGACAGGGTTGTCAGCCCCAGCATTTT. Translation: CARSYGQGCQPQHF.

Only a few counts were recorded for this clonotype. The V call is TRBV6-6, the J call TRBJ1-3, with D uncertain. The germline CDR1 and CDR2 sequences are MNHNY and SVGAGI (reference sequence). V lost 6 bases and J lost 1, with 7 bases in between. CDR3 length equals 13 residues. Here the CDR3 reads CASSLRSGNTIYF. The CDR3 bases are TGTGCCAGCAGCCTCCGTTCTGGAAACACCATATATTTT.

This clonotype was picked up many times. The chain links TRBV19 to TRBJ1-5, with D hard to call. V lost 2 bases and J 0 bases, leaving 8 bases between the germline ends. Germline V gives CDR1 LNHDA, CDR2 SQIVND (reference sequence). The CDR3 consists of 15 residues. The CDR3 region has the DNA TGTGCCAGTAGTATATCCGGGAATAGCAATCAGCCCCAGCATTTT. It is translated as CASSISGNSNQPQHF. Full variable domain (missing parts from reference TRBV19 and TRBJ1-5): DGGITQSPKYLFRKEGQNVTLSCEQNLNHDAMYWYRQDPGQGLRLIYYSQIVNDFQKGDIAEGYSVSREKKESFPLTVTSAQKNPTAFYLCASSISGNSNQPQHFGDGTRLSIL.

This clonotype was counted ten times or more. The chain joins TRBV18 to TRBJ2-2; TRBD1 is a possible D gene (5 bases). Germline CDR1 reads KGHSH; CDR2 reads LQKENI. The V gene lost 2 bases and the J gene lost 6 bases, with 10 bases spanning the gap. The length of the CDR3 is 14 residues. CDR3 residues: CASSPSAGPGELFF. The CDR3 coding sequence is TGTGCCAGCTCACCATCGGCAGGGCCCGGGGAGCTGTTTTTT.

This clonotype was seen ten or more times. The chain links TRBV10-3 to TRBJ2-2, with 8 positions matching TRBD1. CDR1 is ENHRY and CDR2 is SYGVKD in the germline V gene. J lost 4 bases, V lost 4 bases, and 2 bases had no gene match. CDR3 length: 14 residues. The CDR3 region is CAISVDRATGELFF. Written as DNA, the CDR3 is TGTGCCATCAGTGTGGACAGGGCCACCGGGGAGCTGTTTTTT.

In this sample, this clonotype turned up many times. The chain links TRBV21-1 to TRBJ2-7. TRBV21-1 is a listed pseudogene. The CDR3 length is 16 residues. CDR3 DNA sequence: TGTGCCAGCAGCAAAGATCATCAGGCAGGACCCTACGAGCAGTACTTC. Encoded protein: CASSKDHQAGPYEQYF.

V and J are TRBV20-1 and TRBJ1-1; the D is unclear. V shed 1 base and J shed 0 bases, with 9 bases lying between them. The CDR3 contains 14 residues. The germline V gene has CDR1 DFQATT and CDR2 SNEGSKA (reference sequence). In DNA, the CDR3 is TGCAGTGCTAGAGGGGCAGCCCTGAACACTGAAGCTTTCTTT. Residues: CSARGAALNTEAFF.

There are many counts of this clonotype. For the CDR3, the DNA is TGTGCCAGCAGCCCAGGGTCTTGGCTCCGCATGAACACTGAAGCTTTCTTT. Protein: CASSPGSWLRMNTEAFF. The rearrangement joins TRBV12-3 or TRBV12-4 to TRBJ1-1, with D possibly TRBD1 on 5 matching bases. This CDR3 contains 17 residues. Trimming shortened V by 6 bases and J by 0 bases, and 20 bases separated the two germline ends.

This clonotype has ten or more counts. The CDR3 sequence: CSARSGTSLPRVTQYF. The CDR3 nucleotides are TGCAGTGCTAGGTCCGGGACTAGCCTGCCCAGGGTAACGCAGTATTTT. The chain joins TRBV20-1 to TRBJ2-3; TRBD2 matches at 9 bases. Per the germline V gene, CDR1 is DFQATT and CDR2 is SNEGSKA (reference sequence). V gave up 3 bases and J gave up 9 bases; unmatched junction bases: 16. The CDR3 covers 16 residues.

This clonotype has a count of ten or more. The CDR3 protein is CASSWDRSTGELFF. The CDR3 DNA sequence: TGTGCCAGCAGCTGGGACAGGAGCACCGGGGAGCTGTTTTTT. The chain carries TRBV5-6 and TRBJ2-2, with 8 nucleotides matching TRBD1. CDR1 SGHDT and CDR2 YYEEEE come from the germline V gene. The CDR3 loop spans 14 amino acids. V gave up 3 bases and J gave up 4 bases; unmatched junction bases: 2.